One sample yielded the 4 T cell receptor beta chains listed below, sequenced in a study of Ad26.COV2.S vaccination and SARS-CoV-2 variants. Regarding treatment: around 19 received Ad26.COV2.S at low or high dose, single or two shots; about 5 received placebo; per-sample allocation not given. Sampling occurred on day 63 after the first vaccine or placebo injection. Repertoires were generated with immunoSEQ multiplex PCR, while TCRdb's copy carries only in-frame clones and drops some. The sample records 510,000 or so clones, roughly 85% being singletons. The sample consisted of peripheral blood, taken in a trial of Ad26.COV2.S vaccine versus placebo. The receptors stem from a person aged 18 to 59 who received the Ad26.COV2.S COVID-19 vaccine or a placebo.

This chain joins TRBV27 and TRBJ2-6, with D unresolved. The CDR3 has 13 residues. In germline, CDR1 is MNHEY, CDR2 SMNVEV (reference sequence). The V end was cut by 5 bases, the J end by 1 base, with 3 bases between. CDR3 sequence reads: CASSKSGANVLTF. CDR3 nucleotides: TGTGCCAGCAGTAAATCTGGGGCCAACGTCCTGACTTTC.

In regard to this clone: The junction departs from the called germline gene at one end, perhaps through a read error. The chain combines TRBV7-9 with TRBJ2-1, with D hard to call. In germline, CDR1 is SEHNR, CDR2 FQNEAQ (reference sequence). CDR3 length: 8 residues. CDR3 sequence (DNA): TGCCCGGTTGGGGTGCAGTTCTTC. It is translated as CPVGVQFF.

This clone was recorded only once. CDR3 residues: CASSFMGQLNEQFF. Here the CDR3 DNA reads TGTGCCAGCAGCTTTATGGGACAACTCAATGAGCAGTTCTTC. The rearrangement links TRBV7-2 to TRBJ2-1, with D possibly TRBD1 on 6 matching bases. Trimming left V 3 bases short and J 6 bases short, with 12 bases between. Germline loops: CDR1 SGHTA, CDR2 FQGNSA. The CDR3 runs to 14 residues.

This clone was seen just once. V and J are TRBV28 and TRBJ2-7; TRBD2 matches at 7 bases. Germline values: CDR1 MDHEN, CDR2 SYDVKM. The length of the CDR3 is 16 residues. The V segment lost 6 bases and the J segment 0 bases; nucleotides outside the gene matches: 11. DNA of the CDR3: TGTGCCAGCAGGACTGTAGCGGGTTATAACTCCTACGAGCAGTACTTC. Translating it yields CASRTVAGYNSYEQYF.